Following are 21 T cell receptor beta chains from one sample sequenced in a study of early T cells in non-severe SARS-CoV-2 infection. TCRdb passed the 5' RACE reads through MiXCR, listing each CDR3 protein once. The sample holds under 55,000 distinct CDR3 sequences, approximately 10% seen once. Sequences were obtained from whole blood. The receptors stem from an adult who was a healthcare worker with PCR-confirmed SARS-CoV-2 infection or an uninfected control (not recorded which).

This clonotype was detected a few times. The V call is TRBV7-6, the J call TRBJ2-7, with 7 nucleotides matching TRBD1. Germline V gene lookup returns CDR1 SGHVS and CDR2 FNYEAQ. The CDR3 totals 14 residues. V dropped 5 bases and J dropped 3; count of bases not matched to a gene: 7. The CDR3 nucleotides are TGTGCCAGCAGCCGTAGGGGACAGCTCTACGAGCAGTACTTC. Translating gives CASSRRGQLYEQYF.

In this sample, this clonotype is medium-sized. This chain joins TRBV27 and TRBJ1-2, with 8 bases lining up with TRBD1. Trimming took 0 bases from V and 4 from J; bases not matched to a gene: 4. The CDR3 extends over 15 amino acids. Germline values: CDR1 MNHEY, CDR2 SMNVEV (reference sequence). The CDR3 DNA sequence: TGTGCCAGCAGTTTATCGGGACAGGCCCTCTATGGCTACACCTTC. As protein: CASSLSGQALYGYTF.

At least ten counts were recorded for this clonotype. V and J are TRBV7-8 and TRBJ2-4; 11 bases agree with TRBD2. After removal of 5 bases from V and 9 bases from J, the junction contained 9 bases not matched to a gene. CDR3 length: 15 amino acids. Per the germline V gene, CDR1 is SGHVS and CDR2 is FQNEAQ. The CDR3 spells CASSPTSGTRGIQYF. CDR3 nucleotide sequence: TGTGCCAGCAGCCCGACTAGCGGGACGCGGGGCATTCAGTACTTC.

This clonotype was counted ten times or more. The V and J genes are TRBV18 and TRBJ2-5, with D unclear. Germline CDR1 and CDR2: KGHSH and LQKENI. The V gene lost 4 bases and the J gene lost 4 bases, with 10 bases spanning the gap. This CDR3 is built from 13 residues. This chain's CDR3 is CASSLQRGETQYF. CDR3 DNA: TGTGCCAGCTCACTACAGCGAGGAGAGACCCAGTACTTC.

This clonotype was detected ten times or more. The chain couples TRBV29-1 to TRBJ1-1; a possible D gene is TRBD1 (6 bases). CDR1 is SQVTM, CDR2 ANQGSEA, per germline. Trimming pared 5 bases from V and 4 bases from J, leaving 14 bases between. The CDR3 runs 13 residues. In nucleotides, the CDR3 is TGCAGCGTTTCCGACAGGTTAGGCACTGAAGCTTTCTTT. Residues: CSVSDRLGTEAFF. Full variable domain (missing parts from reference TRBV29-1 and TRBJ1-1): SAVISQKPSRDICQRGTSLTIQCQVDSQVTMMFWYRQQPGQSLTLIATANQGSEATYESGFVIDKFPISRPNLTFSTLTVSNMSPEDSSIYLCSVSDRLGTEAFFGQGTRLTVV.

This clonotype was detected ten times or more. The V gene is TRBV6-2 or TRBV6-3, the J gene TRBJ2-1; D possibly corresponds to TRBD2 (5 bases). The CDR3 contains 16 residues. Between the trimmed V and J ends, which lost 5 bases and 0 bases, there was a span of 14 bases. Germline CDR1 MNHEY, CDR2 SVGEGT. The CDR3 reads CASSPRATSSYNEQFF. The DNA for the CDR3 is TGTGCCAGCAGTCCGCGGGCTACGAGCTCCTACAATGAGCAGTTCTTC.

Ten or more counts support this clonotype. This chain links TRBV20-1 with TRBJ2-1, with 7 nucleotides matching TRBD2. This CDR3 is 14 amino acids long. Germline V gene lookup returns CDR1 DFQATT and CDR2 SNEGSKA (reference sequence). V shed 1 base and J 7 bases; nucleotides not matched to a gene: 7. The CDR3 reads CSARVAGDSNEQFF. Written as DNA, the CDR3 is TGCAGTGCTAGAGTGGCGGGAGACTCTAATGAGCAGTTCTTC.

This clonotype came up many times. J is TRBJ2-5 and V is TRBV20-1, with no clear D. Germline assignment: CDR1 DFQATT and CDR2 SNEGSKA (reference sequence). Trimming left V 4 bases short and J 3 bases short, with 12 bases between. The CDR3 is 13 amino acids. The CDR3 DNA follows: TGCAGTGCTAAGGGAAGCCCAAAAGAGACCCAGTACTTC. Translated: CSAKGSPKETQYF.

CDR3 DNA sequence: TGCGCCAGCAGCTTGGGACCTGGAATAGTGTCCTACGAGCAGTACTTC. Translated, it gives CASSLGPGIVSYEQYF. J is TRBJ2-7 and V is TRBV5-1, with no clear D. Per germline, CDR1 SGHRS and CDR2 YFSETQ. Deletions cut 0 bases from V and 1 base from J, with 14 bases between. The CDR3 loop spans 16 amino acids.

This clonotype was picked up many times. The chain combines TRBV20-1 with TRBJ2-7; 10 positions match TRBD2. Looked up from germline, CDR1 is DFQATT and CDR2 is SNEGSKA (reference sequence). The ends lost 0 bases at V and 4 bases at J; junction bases unmatched: 12. This CDR3 spans 17 amino acids. CDR3: CSARERQPGLATYEQYF. The CDR3 region has the DNA TGCAGTGCTAGAGAACGACAACCGGGACTAGCGACGTACGAGCAGTACTTC.

This clonotype appeared many times. This chain connects TRBV6-5 to TRBJ2-5; D remains unclear. CDR1 is MNHEY and CDR2 is SVGAGI in the germline V gene. V dropped 6 bases and J dropped 5 bases, with 4 bases sitting between them. This CDR3 has 10 amino acids. CDR3 protein: CASRGETQYF. CDR3 DNA: TGTGCCAGCAGAGGGGAGACCCAGTACTTC.

This clonotype was counted ten times or more. The J gene is TRBJ1-1, the V gene TRBV29-1; D is undetermined. The germline V and J ends were trimmed by 4 bases and 1 base, with 16 bases remaining between them. This CDR3 is 15 amino acids long. Germline CDR1 SQVTM, CDR2 ANQGSEA. As DNA, the CDR3 is TGCAGCGTTGGCCGGTCTCGCGGATCGAACACTGAAGCTTTCTTT. It translates to CSVGRSRGSNTEAFF.

This clonotype was detected only a few times. The rearrangement links TRBV28 to TRBJ2-7; D remains ambiguous. V was trimmed by 3 bases and J by 2 bases, leaving 8 bases between them. The CDR3 has 13 residues. Germline values: CDR1 MDHEN, CDR2 SYDVKM. The CDR3 DNA is TGTGCCAGCAGTTTCGCACCCACCTACGAGCAGTACTTC. The encoded protein is CASSFAPTYEQYF.

This clonotype was counted only a few times. The rearrangement joins TRBV7-6 to TRBJ2-6; D uncertain. Trimming took off 5 bases at V and 1 base at J, with 9 bases between the two ends. CDR3 length: 15 amino acids. Germline V lookup: CDR1 SGHVS, CDR2 FNYEAQ. CDR3 in amino acids: CASSPQPSGANVLTF. CDR3 nucleotide sequence: TGTGCCAGCAGCCCCCAGCCGTCTGGGGCCAACGTCCTGACTTTC. The whole variable domain, filled in from reference TRBV7-6 and TRBJ2-6, reads GAGVSQSPRYKVTKRGQDVALRCDPISGHVSLYWYRQALGQGPEFLTYFNYEAQQDKSGLPNDRFSAERPEGSISTLTIQRTEQRDSAMYRCASSPQPSGANVLTFGAGSRLTVL.

This clonotype was picked up many times. The chain links TRBV7-8 to TRBJ2-1; D is perhaps TRBD1 or TRBD2 (6 bases each). The germline V and J ends were trimmed by 5 bases and 8 bases, with 25 bases remaining between them. This CDR3 region has 17 residues. Germline V gene lookup returns CDR1 SGHVS and CDR2 FQNEAQ. Here the CDR3 reads CASSIIQGLLRSYEQFF. The CDR3 DNA reads TGTGCCAGCAGCATAATACAGGGACTCCTCCGAAGCTATGAGCAGTTCTTC.

The J gene is TRBJ2-3, the V gene TRBV28; 7 positions agree with TRBD1. Per germline, CDR1 MDHEN and CDR2 SYDVKM. This CDR3 is built from 16 residues. V lost 4 bases to trimming and J lost 2 bases; unmatched junction nucleotides: 9. CDR3 sequence (DNA): TGTGCCAGCAGTTCCCCGACAGGGTCGACCACAGATACGCAGTATTTT. It yields the protein CASSSPTGSTTDTQYF.

This sequence joins TRBV12-3 or TRBV12-4 and TRBJ1-1; D perhaps matches TRBD1 (5 bases). The CDR3 spans 14 residues. V shed 5 bases and J shed 1 base, with 11 bases lying between them. The CDR3 loop is CASSPAGKNTEAFF. Written as DNA, the CDR3 is TGTGCCAGCAGTCCCGCAGGGAAGAACACTGAAGCTTTCTTT.

J is TRBJ2-2 and V is TRBV11-2, with TRBD2 matching 9 bases. The germline gives CDR1 SGHAT, CDR2 FQNNGV. This CDR3 region has 18 residues. The junction had 12 bases not matched to a gene; V was cut back by 1 base and J by 6 bases. Written as DNA, the CDR3 is TGTGCCAGCAGCTTAGGTCTGTTTTCTAGCGGGGTGCCCGGGGAGCTGTTTTTT. It codes for CASSLGLFSSGVPGELFF.

This clonotype came up many times. V gene TRBV28 combines with J gene TRBJ1-6, with 8 bases aligning to TRBD1. The ends lost 5 bases at V and 0 bases at J; junction bases unmatched: 3. In germline, CDR1 is MDHEN, CDR2 SYDVKM. The CDR3 is made up of 16 amino acids. CDR3 DNA sequence: TGTGCCAGCAGTCGGACAGGGAGCTCCTATAATTCACCCCTCCACTTT. Protein product: CASSRTGSSYNSPLHF.

In the case of this clonotype: Because the CDR3's place on the DNA is in doubt, the DNA is left out and the CDR3 is given as listed by TCRdb. V gene TRBV12-3 or TRBV12-4 combines with J gene TRBJ2-3; the DNA was not compared with TRBD1, the D call given in the table. With termini counted, the CDR3 has 17 amino acids. CDR3 sequence: CASSILGGFRSTDTQYF.

This clonotype has ten or more counts. The chain carries TRBV6-6 and TRBJ2-1; D possibly corresponds to TRBD1 (5 bases). Germline V gene data show CDR1 as MNHNY and CDR2 as SVGAGI (reference sequence). The CDR3 is made up of 14 amino acids. V was clipped by 4 bases and J by 4 bases, with 11 bases between them. CDR3 nucleotides: TGTGCCAGCAGTTCTACACCAGGGTACAATGAGCAGTTCTTC. It codes for CASSSTPGYNEQFF.